This T cell receptor (beta chain) is drawn from a study of cytomegalovirus exposure and HLA in healthy donors. Study-level findings and limits: In a later analysis, V- and J-gene trimming of beta chains associated with a DCLRE1C missense variant, replicated independently. Sequencing likely generated an artifact that appeared as a cluster of highly shared sequence variants. When the data were analyzed later, several of the most significant clusters appeared to be linked to common viral pathogens.

With regard to this clone: Its specificity is unknown.

Primers for the PCR totalled 60 Vbeta and 13 Jbeta. Some clones are missing from TCRdb's copy, which holds only in-frame ones; the method was immunoSEQ multiplex PCR. Here the sample spans some 200,000 clones, around 77% being singletons. Sequenced material: PBMCs. The sequence was collected from a woman aged 25 to 39 in good health and CMV-seropositive.

Here the CDR3 DNA reads TGCGCCAGCAGCCATAACAGGTCGAGAGGCTACACCTTC. Translation gives CASSHNRSRGYTF. The V and J genes are TRBV5-1 and TRBJ1-2; tentative D call: TRBD1 (5 bases). The CDR3 spans 13 residues. V was trimmed by 4 bases and J by 8 bases, leaving 15 bases between them. Per the germline V gene, CDR1 is SGHRS and CDR2 is YFSETQ. Complete variable domain (other parts from reference TRBV5-1 and TRBJ1-2): KAGVTQTPRYLIKTRGQQVTLSCSPISGHRSVSWYQQTPGQGLQFLFEYFSETQRNKGNFPGRFSGRQFSNSRSEMNVSTLELGDSALYLCASSHNRSRGYTFGSGTRLTVV.